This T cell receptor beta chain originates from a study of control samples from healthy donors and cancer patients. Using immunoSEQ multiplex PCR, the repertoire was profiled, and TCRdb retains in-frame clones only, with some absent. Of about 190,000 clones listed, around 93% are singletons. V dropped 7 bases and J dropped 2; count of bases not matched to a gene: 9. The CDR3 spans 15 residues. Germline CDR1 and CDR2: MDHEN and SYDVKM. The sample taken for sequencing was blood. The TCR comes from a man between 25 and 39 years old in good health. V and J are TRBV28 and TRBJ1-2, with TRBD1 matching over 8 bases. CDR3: CASTSPTGANYGYTF. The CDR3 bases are TGTGCCAGCACCTCCCCGACAGGGGCGAACTATGGCTACACCTTC.